This is a list of T cell receptor beta chains from one sample in a study of CXCR3-negative and CXCR3-positive naive CD8 T cells. TCRdb derives one entry per CDR3 protein from the 5' RACE reads, leaving out DNA. The sample's table shows 95,000 to 100,000 distinct CDR3 sequences. Sequencing was carried out using naive CXCR3+ CD8+ T cells from blood. These receptors were collected from a human donor in good health. Some clones in this sample may be carry-over from other donors' samples. Each CDR3 is given with its conserved first and last residue. Each record gives: J gene, V gene, CDR3 protein.

>TRBJ2-7|TRBV11-2
CASSLDYYEQYF
>TRBJ2-1|TRBV27
CASRGTAWGEQFF
>TRBJ2-5|TRBV5-4
CASSLPGPGTSGGSSRTQYF
>TRBJ2-1|TRBV11-3
CASSLGIQSSYNEQFF
>TRBJ2-2|TRBV7-3
CASSLDTGELFF
>TRBJ1-2|TRBV29-1
CSVQKAGSYGYTF
>TRBJ2-1|TRBV6-2/TRBV6-3
CASSYGIRGDPYNEQFF
>TRBJ2-5|TRBV2
CATGRRETQYF
>TRBJ2-7|TRBV3-1
CASSPQAGAWSYEQYF
>TRBJ2-1|TRBV28
CASSKGLAGVLNEQFF
>TRBJ1-1|TRBV14
CASSQVSDRAEGGEAFF
>TRBJ2-6|TRBV7-9
CASSFRTAGGNVLTF
>TRBJ1-6|TRBV21-1
CASSKPDRDYSPLHF
>TRBJ2-5|TRBV7-9
CASSSTIVGDKQPGETQYF
>TRBJ1-5|TRBV4-3
CASSQDRSGNQPQHF
>TRBJ2-5|TRBV5-1
CASSFLRDTVLYQETQYF
>TRBJ2-7|TRBV7-9
CASSSLTGLLEQYF
>TRBJ2-7|TRBV7-8
CASNPPGFYEQYF
>TRBJ2-6|TRBV12-3/TRBV12-4
CASRKGDSGANVLTF
>TRBJ2-1|TRBV7-2
CASSYTPYNEQFF
>TRBJ2-1|TRBV5-5
CAISWGQGADEQFF
>TRBJ2-7|TRBV7-9
CASIGLAGVGEQYF
>TRBJ2-3|TRBV12-3/TRBV12-4
CASSPPTRADTQYF
>TRBJ1-6|TRBV20-1
CSARDRGLTYNSPLHF
>TRBJ2-7|TRBV5-5
CASSSGGGSSYEQYF
>TRBJ2-1|TRBV7-3
CASSLGLAGVDEQFF